A selection of T cell receptor beta chains follows, all from one sample in a study of a mutant IDH1 vaccine in newly diagnosed glioma. No antigens are known for them. Some clones are missing from TCRdb's copy, which holds only in-frame ones; the method was immunoSEQ multiplex PCR. The sample yields about 32,000 clones, approximately 80% seen once. The material was PBMCs, obtained from a glioma patient whose treatment included an IDH1 peptide vaccine. The receptors come from a woman under 30 with glioma. Both conserved end residues are part of each CDR3. The D gene is left open where the match is weak. Only part of the rows carry a size: once, few, many, or a class if the clone is expanded.

j_call | d_call | v_call | clone_size | cdr3_aa | cdr3_nt
TRBJ2-3 | - | TRBV6-5 | once | CASSTPQDRTQYF | TGTGCCAGCAGTACCCCCCAGGACCGCACGCAGTATTTT
TRBJ2-1 | - | TRBV6-5 | - | CASRHPGSNEQFF | TGTGCCAGCAGGCACCCCGGGAGTAATGAGCAGTTCTTC
TRBJ2-7 | - | TRBV5-1 | - | CASSLYGSSYEQYF | TGCGCCAGCAGCTTGTACGGCAGCTCCTACGAGCAGTACTTC
TRBJ2-1 | TRBD2 | TRBV2 | - | CASSGTSGGPNEQFF | TGTGCCAGCAGTGGGACTAGCGGGGGGCCAAATGAGCAGTTCTTC
TRBJ2-1 | TRBD2 | TRBV7-2 | - | CASSLGGGSTEQFF | TGTGCCAGCAGCTTAGGGGGGGGGTCTACTGAGCAGTTCTTC
TRBJ2-7 | - | TRBV27 | few | CARGDGASWQYF | TGTGCCAGGGGGGATGGGGCTAGCTGGCAGTACTTC
TRBJ2-6 | - | TRBV6-4 | - | CASSDVQGANVLTF | TGTGCCAGCAGTGACGTACAGGGGGCCAACGTCCTGACTTTC
TRBJ1-2 | - | TRBV2 | - | CASNSEATKNGYTF | TGTGCCAGCAACTCAGAAGCGACGAAGAATGGCTACACCTTC
TRBJ2-1 | - | TRBV11-2 | - | CASSLEGWDEQFF | TGTGCCAGCAGCTTAGAGGGCTGGGACGAGCAGTTCTTC
TRBJ1-4 | - | TRBV19 | few | CASADSREKLFF | TGTGCCAGTGCGGACAGTAGGGAAAAACTGTTTTTT
TRBJ1-1 | - | TRBV13 | few | CASVQLGLDTEAFF | TGTGCCAGCGTTCAACTGGGGTTGGACACTGAAGCTTTCTTT
TRBJ1-2 | - | TRBV10-3 | - | CAISEWGGYTF | TGTGCCATCAGTGAGTGGGGTGGCTACACCTTC
TRBJ2-1 | TRBD2 | TRBV14 | - | CASSRDGGDNEQFF | TGTGCCAGCAGCCGAGACGGGGGGGACAATGAGCAGTTCTTC
TRBJ2-2 | - | TRBV7-9 | once | CASSPTDGPGTGELFF | TGTGCCAGCAGCCCGACGGACGGGCCGGGCACCGGGGAGCTGTTTTTT
TRBJ1-3 | - | TRBV28 | once | CASSQDSGNTIYF | TGTGCCAGCAGTCAGGATTCTGGAAACACCATATATTTT
TRBJ2-4 | TRBD1 | TRBV4-1 | - | CASSQTTGEENIQYF | TGCGCCAGCAGCCAAACAACAGGGGAAGAGAACATTCAGTACTTC
TRBJ2-3 | TRBD1 | TRBV6-4 | - | CASSVSGTGKDTQYF | TGTGCCAGCAGTGTCTCCGGGACAGGGAAGGATACGCAGTATTTT
TRBJ2-5 | TRBD2 | TRBV10-3 | - | CATRGGPDETQYF | TGTGCCACTCGGGGGGGGCCGGATGAGACCCAGTACTTC